Following are 22 T cell receptor beta chains from one sample sequenced in a study of T cell changes during pregnancy in multiple sclerosis. Assay: immunoSEQ multiplex PCR; the TCRdb copy retains only in-frame clones and omits some. The sample holds 30,000 to 45,000 clones, about nine tenths seen once. Sequencing was performed on CD8+ T cells from peripheral blood mononuclear cells, taken after pregnancy. The receptor source for this set is a female donor with multiple sclerosis, enrolled in a pregnancy study.

The V and J genes are TRBV19 and TRBJ1-6; tentative D call: TRBD1 (6 bases). In germline, CDR1 is LNHDA, CDR2 SQIVND (reference sequence). The length of the CDR3 is 15 residues. The ends were cut back, 7 bases at V and 8 bases at J, with 18 bases in the middle. Here the CDR3 DNA reads TGTGCCAGTAAGCCCCAACAGGGAGCAGATTCACCCCTCCACTTT. Translated, it gives CASKPQQGADSPLHF.

The rearrangement uses TRBV13 and TRBJ2-1; maybe TRBD1 (5 bases). Trimming pared 5 bases from V and 8 bases from J, leaving 10 bases between. CDR1 and CDR2 from the germline V gene are PRHDT and FYEKMQ (reference sequence). The CDR3 contains 12 residues. CDR3 DNA: TGTGCCAGCAGCGTGGGGCGCCATGAGCAGTTCTTC. Its translation is CASSVGRHEQFF. Full variable domain (rest looked up from reference TRBV13 and TRBJ2-1): AAGVIQSPRHLIKEKRETATLKCYPIPRHDTVYWYQQGPGQDPQFLISFYEKMQSDKGSIPDRFSAQQFSDYHSELNMSSLELGDSALYFCASSVGRHEQFFGPGTRLTVL.

This clone appeared a single time. The chain employs TRBV30 and TRBJ2-5; 7 nucleotides align to TRBD2. V lost 6 bases, J lost 4 bases, and 8 bases stayed unmatched. The V gene's germline CDR1 is GTSNPN and CDR2 SVGIG (reference sequence). This CDR3 is 13 amino acids long. Written as DNA, the CDR3 is TGTGCCTGTTCTCCGCGGACTAGAGAGACCCAGTACTTC. Protein sequence: CACSPRTRETQYF.

The rearrangement uses TRBV7-9 and TRBJ1-5, with TRBD1 identical over 8 bases. V shed 5 bases and J 7 bases; nucleotides not matched to a gene: 4. This CDR3 region has 13 residues. CDR1 and CDR2 from the germline V gene are SEHNR and FQNEAQ (reference sequence). DNA for the CDR3: TGTGCCAGCAGCCACGACAGGGGCCAGCCCCAGCATTTT. Its translation is CASSHDRGQPQHF.

This chain joins TRBV7-3 and TRBJ2-1; D possibly corresponds to TRBD1 (6 bases). The CDR3 extends over 14 amino acids. V was trimmed by 5 bases and J by 10 bases, leaving 18 bases between them. The germline V gene has CDR1 SGHTA and CDR2 FQGTGA. The DNA of the CDR3 is TGTGCCAGCAGCCCCGGTTCGAACAGGGTAGAGCAGTTCTTC. Translated: CASSPGSNRVEQFF. The full variable domain, in which reference TRBV7-3 and TRBJ2-1 provide the parts outside the CDR3, is GAGVSQTPSNKVTEKGKYVELRCDPISGHTALYWYRQSLGQGPEFLIYFQGTGAADDSGLPNDRFFAVRPEGSVSTLKIQRTERGDSAVYLCASSPGSNRVEQFFGPGTRLTVL.

This clone appeared once. The CDR3 nucleotides read TGTGCCAGCAGCCCTCGGAGGGGTAGGGCCTACGAGCAGTACTTC. Its translation: CASSPRRGRAYEQYF. J is TRBJ2-7 and V is TRBV7-2; a weak D match, TRBD2 (6 bases). The CDR3 has 15 residues. V lost 5 bases and J 2 bases, leaving 16 bases between the germline ends. Per the germline V gene, CDR1 is SGHTA and CDR2 is FQGNSA. The full variable domain, its missing parts supplied by reference TRBV7-2 and TRBJ2-7, is GAGVSQSPSNKVTEKGKDVELRCDPISGHTALYWYRQSLGQGLEFLIYFQGNSAPDKSGLPSDRFSAERTGGSVSTLTIQRTQQEDSAVYLCASSPRRGRAYEQYFGPGTRLTVT.

Here the CDR3 reads CAWSPTGRYEQYF. CDR3 sequence (DNA): TGTGCCTGGAGCCCGACAGGGAGGTACGAGCAGTACTTC. The chain combines TRBV30 with TRBJ2-7, with D perhaps TRBD1 (7 bases). CDR1 and CDR2 (germline): GTSNPN, SVGIG (reference sequence). The CDR3 has 13 amino acids. Trimming cost V 3 bases and J 4 bases, with 13 bases left between them.

V usage is TRBV27 and J usage is TRBJ1-1; maybe TRBD1 (5 bases). From germline, CDR1 is MNHEY and CDR2 SMNVEV (reference sequence). The CDR3 contains 14 residues. V lost 0 bases and J 3 bases, leaving 8 bases between the germline ends. CDR3: CASSLSRVYTEAFF. The DNA of the CDR3 is TGTGCCAGCAGTTTATCCAGGGTATACACTGAAGCTTTCTTT.

In its sample, this clone was seen once. The J gene is TRBJ2-7, the V gene TRBV2; 13 nucleotides line up with TRBD2. There are 15 residues in the CDR3. V was pared by 5 bases and J by 2 bases, with 3 bases of the junction left unmatched. CDR1 and CDR2 (germline): SNHLY, FYNNEI. Written as DNA, the CDR3 is TGTGCCAGCAGTCTAGGACTAGCGGGAGCCTACGAGCAGTACTTC. It specifies CASSLGLAGAYEQYF.

This chain joins TRBV27 and TRBJ2-1, with D unresolved. CDR1 MNHEY and CDR2 SMNVEV come from the germline V gene (reference sequence). The length of the CDR3 is 13 residues. Trimming left V 5 bases short and J 0 bases short, with 5 bases between. CDR3 residues: CASSLNSYNEQFF. DNA of the CDR3: TGTGCCAGCAGTCTTAACTCCTACAATGAGCAGTTCTTC.

The chain is built from TRBV19 and TRBJ2-1; TRBD2 matches 8 bases. Trimming took 4 bases from V and 5 from J; bases not matched to a gene: 4. CDR3 length: 14 residues. CDR1 and CDR2 (germline): LNHDA, SQIVND (reference sequence). CDR3 amino acids: CASSTWGLDNEQFF. CDR3 sequence (DNA): TGTGCCAGTAGTACTTGGGGACTAGACAATGAGCAGTTCTTC.

This clone was picked up one time. The genes are TRBV28 and TRBJ2-7; no definite D call. This CDR3 is built from 14 residues. Germline loops: CDR1 MDHEN, CDR2 SYDVKM. V lost 2 bases, J lost 0 bases, and 8 bases lay in between. CDR3 protein: CASSLMGLSYEQYF. The DNA of the CDR3 is TGTGCCAGCAGTTTAATGGGCCTCTCCTACGAGCAGTACTTC. The variable domain in full, with the rest retrieved from reference TRBV28 and TRBJ2-7, is DVKVTQSSRYLVKRTGEKVFLECVQDMDHENMFWYRQDPGLGLRLIYFSYDVKMKEKGDIPEGYSVSREKKERFSLILESASTNQTSMYLCASSLMGLSYEQYFGPGTRLTVT.

The CDR3 bases are TGTGCCTGGAGTGTGTCCAGTATCAATCAGCCCCAGCATTTT. This codes for CAWSVSSINQPQHF. The rearrangement uses TRBV30 and TRBJ1-5; D ambiguous. With 0 bases removed from V and 3 bases from J, the gap between germline ends came to 9 bases. The CDR3 is 14 residues long. Germline-derived CDR1 and CDR2 are GTSNPN and SVGIG (reference sequence).

The rearrangement links TRBV2 to TRBJ2-2, with a possible D match to TRBD1 (5 bases). The V gene's germline CDR1 is SNHLY and CDR2 FYNNEI. The CDR3 runs to 13 residues. V lost 6 bases to trimming and J lost 6 bases, with 11 bases between them. The CDR3 DNA follows: TGTGCCAGCAGCGTTCTACAGGCCGGGGAGCTGTTTTTT. This sequence encodes CASSVLQAGELFF.

About this clone itself: The same CDR3 arises from other DNA sequences in this sample as well. The chain couples TRBV7-9 to TRBJ2-7, with D possibly TRBD2 on 7 matching bases. Trimming left V 3 bases short and J 2 bases short, with 11 bases between. The CDR3 is 14 residues long. From germline, CDR1 is SEHNR and CDR2 FQNEAQ (reference sequence). CDR3 DNA sequence: TGTGCCAGCAGCTTGGGCGGGGGCCCCTACGAGCAGTACTTC. It encodes CASSLGGGPYEQYF.

This rearrangement joins TRBV4-2 to TRBJ1-3; D is unresolved. The CDR3 sequence is 15 residues long. V was pared by 3 bases and J by 2 bases, with 11 bases between. Germline V CDR1 and CDR2: LGHNA, YNFKEQ. The CDR3 protein is CASSQPVAAGNTIYF. The CDR3 region has the DNA TGTGCCAGCAGCCAGCCAGTAGCAGCTGGAAACACCATATATTTT.

This clone was recorded once. The chain combines TRBV14 with TRBJ2-4; D call uncertain. V was shortened by 4 bases and J by 8 bases, with 12 bases between the two germline ends. The CDR3 contains 13 residues. Germline V gene sequence: CDR1 SGHDN, CDR2 FVKESK. CDR3 nucleotide sequence: TGTGCCAGCAGCCGCGTAGAGAAAGACATTCAGTACTTC. It specifies CASSRVEKDIQYF.

The chain couples TRBV27 to TRBJ2-3; 10 bases agree with TRBD2. V lost 4 bases to trimming and J lost 3 bases; unmatched junction nucleotides: 4. The CDR3 runs to 15 residues. Germline assignment: CDR1 MNHEY and CDR2 SMNVEV (reference sequence). The CDR3 DNA is TGTGCCAGCAGTTGGGCTAGCGGGAGAACAGATACGCAGTATTTT. Residues: CASSWASGRTDTQYF.

By share, this clone counts as medium-sized. The chain employs TRBV4-2 and TRBJ1-1; TRBD1 might be the D (6 bases). This CDR3 region has 14 residues. The V end was cut by 4 bases, the J end by 10 bases, with 19 bases between. The germline V gene has CDR1 LGHNA and CDR2 YNFKEQ. CDR3 loop: CASSRSRGVKLAFF. In DNA, the CDR3 is TGTGCCAGCAGCCGGAGCAGGGGCGTTAAGTTAGCTTTCTTT.

This clone was found once. The V and J genes are TRBV7-9 and TRBJ1-1; 7 nucleotides line up with TRBD1. With V trimmed by 3 bases and J by 4 bases, 8 bases remained unmatched. The CDR3 runs 15 residues. The germline CDR1 and CDR2 sequences are SEHNR and FQNEAQ (reference sequence). The CDR3 region has the DNA TGTGCCAGCAGCTTCCGGACAGGAGGATCCACTGAAGCTTTCTTT. Residues: CASSFRTGGSTEAFF. The variable domain in full, with the rest retrieved from reference TRBV7-9 and TRBJ1-1, is DTGVSQNPRHKITKRGQNVTFRCDPISEHNRLYWYRQTLGQGPEFLTYFQNEAQLEKSRLLSDRFSAERPKGSFSTLEIQRTEQGDSAMYLCASSFRTGGSTEAFFGQGTRLTVV.

The rearrangement uses TRBV2 and TRBJ2-7; D remains ambiguous. The CDR3 has 12 amino acids. CDR1 SNHLY and CDR2 FYNNEI come from the germline V gene. The germline V and J ends were trimmed by 1 base and 4 bases, with 5 bases remaining between them. CDR3 DNA: TGTGCCAGCAGTGAAGGAGGTTACGAGCAGTACTTC. Residues: CASSEGGYEQYF.

This chain uses TRBV28 with TRBJ2-7, with 8 bases lining up with TRBD1. J gave up 6 bases and V 3 bases, and 10 bases lay outside the gene matches. Germline-derived CDR1 and CDR2 are MDHEN and SYDVKM. The length of the CDR3 is 15 residues. The CDR3 here is CASSFLGQVRGEQYF. CDR3 in DNA: TGTGCCAGCAGTTTTTTGGGACAGGTTCGAGGCGAGCAGTACTTC.